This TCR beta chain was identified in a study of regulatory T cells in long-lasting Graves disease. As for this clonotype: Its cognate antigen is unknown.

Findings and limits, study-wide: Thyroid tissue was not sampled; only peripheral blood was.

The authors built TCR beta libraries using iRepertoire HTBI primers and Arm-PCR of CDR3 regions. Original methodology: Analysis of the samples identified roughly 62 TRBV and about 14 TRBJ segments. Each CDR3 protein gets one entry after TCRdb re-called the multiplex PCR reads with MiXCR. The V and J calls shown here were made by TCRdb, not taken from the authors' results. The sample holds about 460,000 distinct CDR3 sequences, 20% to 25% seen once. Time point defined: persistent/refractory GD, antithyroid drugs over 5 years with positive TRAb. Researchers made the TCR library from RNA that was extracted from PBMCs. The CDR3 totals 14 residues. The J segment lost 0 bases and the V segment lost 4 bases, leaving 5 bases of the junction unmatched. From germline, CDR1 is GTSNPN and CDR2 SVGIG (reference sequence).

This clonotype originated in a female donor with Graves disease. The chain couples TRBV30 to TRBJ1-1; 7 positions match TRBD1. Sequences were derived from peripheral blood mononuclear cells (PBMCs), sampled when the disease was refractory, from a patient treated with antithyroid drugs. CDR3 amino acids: CAWTRGQLNTEAFF. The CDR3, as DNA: TGTGCCTGGACCAGGGGACAGCTGAACACTGAAGCTTTCTTT.